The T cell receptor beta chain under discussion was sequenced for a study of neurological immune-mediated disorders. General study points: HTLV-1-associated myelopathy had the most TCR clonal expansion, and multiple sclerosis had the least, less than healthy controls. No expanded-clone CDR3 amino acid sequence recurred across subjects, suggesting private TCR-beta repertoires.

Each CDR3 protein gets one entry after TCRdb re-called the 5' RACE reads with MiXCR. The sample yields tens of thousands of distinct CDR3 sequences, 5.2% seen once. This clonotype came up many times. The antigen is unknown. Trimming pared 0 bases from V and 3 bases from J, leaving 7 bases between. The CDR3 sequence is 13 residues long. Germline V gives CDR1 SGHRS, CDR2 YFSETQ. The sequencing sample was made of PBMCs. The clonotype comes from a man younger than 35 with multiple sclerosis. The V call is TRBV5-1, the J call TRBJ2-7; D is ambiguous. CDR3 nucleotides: TGCGCCAGCAGCTTGGAAGTAGACTACGAGCAGTACTTC. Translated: CASSLEVDYEQYF. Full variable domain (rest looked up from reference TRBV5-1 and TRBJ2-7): KAGVTQTPRYLIKTRGQQVTLSCSPISGHRSVSWYQQTPGQGLQFLFEYFSETQRNKGNFPGRFSGRQFSNSRSEMNVSTLELGDSALYLCASSLEVDYEQYFGPGTRLTVT.